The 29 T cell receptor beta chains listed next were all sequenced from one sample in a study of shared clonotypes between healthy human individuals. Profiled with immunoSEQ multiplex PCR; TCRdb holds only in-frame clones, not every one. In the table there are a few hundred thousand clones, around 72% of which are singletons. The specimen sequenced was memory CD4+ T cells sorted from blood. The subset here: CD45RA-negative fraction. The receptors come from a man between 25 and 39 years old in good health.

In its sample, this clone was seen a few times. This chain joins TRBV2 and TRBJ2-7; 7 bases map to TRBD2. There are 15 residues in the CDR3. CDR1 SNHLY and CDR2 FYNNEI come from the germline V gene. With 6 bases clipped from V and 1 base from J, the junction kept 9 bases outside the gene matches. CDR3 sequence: CASRLRLAESYEQYF. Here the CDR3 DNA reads TGTGCCAGCAGACTTAGACTAGCAGAATCCTACGAGCAGTACTTC.

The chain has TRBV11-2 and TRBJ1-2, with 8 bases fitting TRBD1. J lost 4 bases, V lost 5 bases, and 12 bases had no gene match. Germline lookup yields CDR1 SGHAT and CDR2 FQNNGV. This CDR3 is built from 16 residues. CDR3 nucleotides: TGTGCCAGCAGCGCACGGACAGGGTCAGCCTCCTATGGCTACACCTTC. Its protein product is CASSARTGSASYGYTF.

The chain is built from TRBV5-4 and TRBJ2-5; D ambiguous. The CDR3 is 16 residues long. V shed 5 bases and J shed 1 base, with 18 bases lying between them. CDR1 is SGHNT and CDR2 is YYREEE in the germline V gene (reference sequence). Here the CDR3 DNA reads TGTGCCAGCAGTAGGAGCGCGGCAGAGAGCCAAGAGACCCAGTACTTC. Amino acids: CASSRSAAESQETQYF. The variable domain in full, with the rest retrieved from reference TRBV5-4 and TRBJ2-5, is ETGVTQSPTHLIKTRGQQVTLRCSSQSGHNTVSWYQQALGQGPQFIFQYYREEENGRGNFPPRFSGLQFPNYSSELNVNALELDDSALYLCASSRSAAESQETQYFGPGTRLLVL.

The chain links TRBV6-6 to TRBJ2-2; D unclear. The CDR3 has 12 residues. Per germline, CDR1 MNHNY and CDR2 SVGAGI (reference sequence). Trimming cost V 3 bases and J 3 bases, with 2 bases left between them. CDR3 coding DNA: TGTGCCAGCAGTTATCACACCGGGGAGCTGTTTTTT. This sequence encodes CASSYHTGELFF.

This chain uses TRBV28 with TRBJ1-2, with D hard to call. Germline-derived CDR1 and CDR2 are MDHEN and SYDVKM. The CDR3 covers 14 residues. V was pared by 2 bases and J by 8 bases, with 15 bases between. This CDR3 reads CASSLQPLTQGYTF. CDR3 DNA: TGTGCCAGCAGTTTACAACCCCTCACACAAGGCTACACCTTC.

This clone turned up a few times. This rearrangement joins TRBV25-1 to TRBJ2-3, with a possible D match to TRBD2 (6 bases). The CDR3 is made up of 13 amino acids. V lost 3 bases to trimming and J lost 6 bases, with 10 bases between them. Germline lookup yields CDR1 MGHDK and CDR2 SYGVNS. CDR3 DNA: TGTGCCAGCAGTGATTCTCGGGGGGATACGCAGTATTTT. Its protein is CASSDSRGDTQYF.

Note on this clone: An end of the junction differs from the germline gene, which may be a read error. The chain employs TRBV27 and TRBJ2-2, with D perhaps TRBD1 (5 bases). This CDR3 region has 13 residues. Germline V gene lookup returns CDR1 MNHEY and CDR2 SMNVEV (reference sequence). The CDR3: CASSLLGEPLTHF. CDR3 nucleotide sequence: TGTGCCAGCAGTTTATTAGGGGAACCACTTACCCATTTT.

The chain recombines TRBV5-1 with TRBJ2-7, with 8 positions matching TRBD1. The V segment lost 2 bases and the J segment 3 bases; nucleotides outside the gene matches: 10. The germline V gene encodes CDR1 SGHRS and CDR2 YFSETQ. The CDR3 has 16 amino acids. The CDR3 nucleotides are TGCGCCAGCAGCTTTTGGGCTCAGGGGGCCTTCTACGAGCAGTACTTC. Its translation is CASSFWAQGAFYEQYF.

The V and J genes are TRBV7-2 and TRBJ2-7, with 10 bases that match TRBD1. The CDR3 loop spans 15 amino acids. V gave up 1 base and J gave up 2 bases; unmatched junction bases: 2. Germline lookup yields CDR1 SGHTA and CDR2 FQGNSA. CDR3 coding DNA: TGTGCCAGCAGCTTAGTGGGACAGGGGCCCTACGAGCAGTACTTC. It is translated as CASSLVGQGPYEQYF.

The CDR3 protein is CASSLTLQGGEQYF. CDR3 nucleotide sequence: TGTGCCAGCAGCTTAACATTACAGGGAGGCGAGCAGTACTTC. The genes are TRBV7-3 and TRBJ2-7, with D perhaps assigned TRBD1 or TRBD2 (6 bases each). The CDR3 covers 14 residues. The ends were cut back, 0 bases at V and 6 bases at J, with 12 bases in the middle. The germline gives CDR1 SGHTA, CDR2 FQGTGA.

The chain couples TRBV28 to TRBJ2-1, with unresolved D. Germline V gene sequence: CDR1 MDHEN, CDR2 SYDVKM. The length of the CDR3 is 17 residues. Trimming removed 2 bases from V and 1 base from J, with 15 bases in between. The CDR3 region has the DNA TGTGCCAGCAGTTTACCAGCAACCAGGCCGTCCTACAATGAGCAGTTCTTC. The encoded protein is CASSLPATRPSYNEQFF.

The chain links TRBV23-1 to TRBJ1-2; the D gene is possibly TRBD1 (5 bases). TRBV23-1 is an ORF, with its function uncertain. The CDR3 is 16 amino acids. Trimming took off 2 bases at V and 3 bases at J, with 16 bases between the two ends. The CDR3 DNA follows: TGCGCCAGCAGTCAAGCCAGGGAGGTAGGAGACTATGGCTACACCTTC. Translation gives CASSQAREVGDYGYTF.

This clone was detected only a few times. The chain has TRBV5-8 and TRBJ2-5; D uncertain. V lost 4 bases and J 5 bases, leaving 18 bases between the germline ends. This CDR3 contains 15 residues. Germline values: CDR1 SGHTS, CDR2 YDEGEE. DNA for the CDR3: TGTGCCAGCAGCCCCGGTCCCCCAGTTGGGGAGACCCAGTACTTC. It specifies CASSPGPPVGETQYF.

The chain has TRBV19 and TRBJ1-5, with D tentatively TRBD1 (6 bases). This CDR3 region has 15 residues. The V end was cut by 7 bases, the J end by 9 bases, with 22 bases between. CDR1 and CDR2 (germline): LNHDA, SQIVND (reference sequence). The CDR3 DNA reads TGTGCCAGTACTAAACACCCAGGGGATCAGAGGCCCCAGCATTTT. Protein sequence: CASTKHPGDQRPQHF.

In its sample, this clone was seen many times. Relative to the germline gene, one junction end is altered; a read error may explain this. In nucleotides, the CDR3 is TGTGCCAGCAGCCTAGCGGGAGGGCCGTTTAATGAGCAGTTCTTC. This gives the protein CASSLAGGPFNEQFF. V usage is TRBV7-9 and J usage is TRBJ2-1, with 12 bases that match TRBD2. Germline V gene data show CDR1 as SEHNR and CDR2 as FQNEAQ (reference sequence). The CDR3 is 15 residues long. Using reference TRBV7-9 and TRBJ2-1 for the parts outside the CDR3, the full variable domain is DTGVSQNPRHKITKRGQNVTFRCDPISEHNRLYWYRQTLGQGPEFLTYFQNEAQLEKSRLLSDRFSAERPKGSFSTLEIQRTEQGDSAMYLCASSLAGGPFNEQFFGPGTRLTVL.

CDR3 DNA: TGTGCCAGCAGCGGAGGCGTTCGGGCGAGCGAGCAGTACTTC. It translates to CASSGGVRASEQYF. The chain carries TRBV7-2 and TRBJ2-7; a weak D match, TRBD2 (5 bases). The CDR3 covers 14 residues. Trimming pared 5 bases from V and 6 bases from J, leaving 17 bases between. CDR1 is SGHTA and CDR2 is FQGNSA in the germline V gene.

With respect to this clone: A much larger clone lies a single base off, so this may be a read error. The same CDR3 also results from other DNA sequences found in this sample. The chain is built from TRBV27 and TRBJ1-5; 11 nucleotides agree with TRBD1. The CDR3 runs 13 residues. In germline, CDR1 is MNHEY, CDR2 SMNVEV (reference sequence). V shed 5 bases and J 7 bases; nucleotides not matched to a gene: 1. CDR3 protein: CASSGTGGQPQHF. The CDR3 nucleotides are TGTGCCAGCAGTGGGACAGGGGGGCAGCCCCAGCATTTT.

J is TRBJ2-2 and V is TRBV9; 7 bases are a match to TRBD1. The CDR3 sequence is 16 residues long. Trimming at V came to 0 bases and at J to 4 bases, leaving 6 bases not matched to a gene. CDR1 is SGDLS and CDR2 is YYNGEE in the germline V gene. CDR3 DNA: TGTGCCAGCAGCGTAGTCGAGGGGGCGGTCACCGGGGAGCTGTTTTTT. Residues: CASSVVEGAVTGELFF. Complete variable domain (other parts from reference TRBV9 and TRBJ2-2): DSGVTQTPKHLITATGQRVTLRCSPRSGDLSVYWYQQSLDQGLQFLIQYYNGEERAKGNILERFSAQQFPDLHSELNLSSLELGDSALYFCASSVVEGAVTGELFFGEGSRLTVL.

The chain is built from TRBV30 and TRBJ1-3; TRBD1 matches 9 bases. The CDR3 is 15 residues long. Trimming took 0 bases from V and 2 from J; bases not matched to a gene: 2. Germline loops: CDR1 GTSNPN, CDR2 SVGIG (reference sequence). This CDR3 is CAWSVGDRAGNTIYF. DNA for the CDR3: TGTGCCTGGAGTGTAGGGGACAGGGCTGGAAACACCATATATTTT.

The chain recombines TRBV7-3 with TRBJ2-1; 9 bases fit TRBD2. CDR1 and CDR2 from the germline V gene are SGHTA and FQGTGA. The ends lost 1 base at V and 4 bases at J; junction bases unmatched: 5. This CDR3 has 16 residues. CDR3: CASSLNAGGGYNEQFF. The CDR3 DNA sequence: TGTGCCAGCAGCTTAAACGCGGGAGGGGGATACAATGAGCAGTTCTTC.

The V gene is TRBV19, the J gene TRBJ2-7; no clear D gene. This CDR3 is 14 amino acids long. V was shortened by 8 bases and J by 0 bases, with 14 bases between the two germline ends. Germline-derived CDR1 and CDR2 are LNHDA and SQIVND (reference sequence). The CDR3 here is CASGRAPDSYEQYF. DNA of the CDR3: TGTGCCAGTGGAAGGGCCCCCGACTCCTACGAGCAGTACTTC.

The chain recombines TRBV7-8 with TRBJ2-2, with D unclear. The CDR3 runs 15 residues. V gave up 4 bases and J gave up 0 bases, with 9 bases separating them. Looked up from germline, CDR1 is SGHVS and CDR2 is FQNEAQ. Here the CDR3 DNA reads TGTGCCAGCAGCTCGTTTTTTGCGAACACCGGGGAGCTGTTTTTT. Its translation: CASSSFFANTGELFF.

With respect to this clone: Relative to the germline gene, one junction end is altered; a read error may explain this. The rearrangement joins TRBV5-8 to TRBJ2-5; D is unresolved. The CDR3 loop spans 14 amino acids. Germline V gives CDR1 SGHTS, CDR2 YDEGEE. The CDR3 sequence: CASSLDGPQEAQYF. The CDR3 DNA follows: TGTGCCAGCAGCTTGGACGGGCCTCAAGAGGCCCAGTACTTC.

DNA of the CDR3: TGTGCCAGCAGCAACCCTGGGACTAGCGGGAGAGGGATCTACAATGAGCAGTTCTTC. This sequence encodes CASSNPGTSGRGIYNEQFF. The chain combines TRBV21-1 with TRBJ2-1; the table's D call, TRBD2, has no DNA check behind it. TRBV21-1 is noted as a pseudogene. CDR3 length: 19 amino acids.

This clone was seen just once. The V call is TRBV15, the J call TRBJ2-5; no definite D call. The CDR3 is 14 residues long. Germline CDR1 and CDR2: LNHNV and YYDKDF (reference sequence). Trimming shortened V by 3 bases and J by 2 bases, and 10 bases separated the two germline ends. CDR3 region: CATSSSQRQETQYF. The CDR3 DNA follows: TGTGCCACCAGCAGCAGCCAGAGGCAAGAGACCCAGTACTTC.

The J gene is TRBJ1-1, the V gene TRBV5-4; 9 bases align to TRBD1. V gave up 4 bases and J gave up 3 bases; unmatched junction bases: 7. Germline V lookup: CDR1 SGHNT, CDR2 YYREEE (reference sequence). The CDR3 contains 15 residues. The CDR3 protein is CASSEAGTGYTEAFF. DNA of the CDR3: TGTGCCAGCAGCGAGGCTGGGACAGGGTACACTGAAGCTTTCTTT.

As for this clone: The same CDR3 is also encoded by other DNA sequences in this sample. The CDR3, as DNA: TGTGCCAGCAGCTTGTACAGCAATCAGCCCCAGCATTTT. Translation: CASSLYSNQPQHF. The chain has TRBV5-5 and TRBJ1-5; D is undetermined. CDR1 and CDR2 (germline): SGHKS, YYEKEE (reference sequence). The CDR3 is made up of 13 amino acids. The V gene lost 1 base and the J gene lost 1 base, with 3 bases spanning the gap.

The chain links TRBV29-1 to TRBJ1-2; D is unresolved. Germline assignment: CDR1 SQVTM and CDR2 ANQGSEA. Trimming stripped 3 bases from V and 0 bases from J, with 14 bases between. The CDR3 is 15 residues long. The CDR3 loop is CSVDLHRRANYGYTF. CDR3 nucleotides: TGCAGCGTTGACCTCCATCGGCGAGCTAACTATGGCTACACCTTC.

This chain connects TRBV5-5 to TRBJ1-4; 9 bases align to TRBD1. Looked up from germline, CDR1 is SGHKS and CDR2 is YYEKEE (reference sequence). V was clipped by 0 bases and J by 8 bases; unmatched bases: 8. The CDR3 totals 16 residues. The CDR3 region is CASSLGATGGGEKLFF. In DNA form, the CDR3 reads TGTGCCAGCAGCTTGGGGGCGACAGGGGGAGGCGAAAAACTGTTTTTT.